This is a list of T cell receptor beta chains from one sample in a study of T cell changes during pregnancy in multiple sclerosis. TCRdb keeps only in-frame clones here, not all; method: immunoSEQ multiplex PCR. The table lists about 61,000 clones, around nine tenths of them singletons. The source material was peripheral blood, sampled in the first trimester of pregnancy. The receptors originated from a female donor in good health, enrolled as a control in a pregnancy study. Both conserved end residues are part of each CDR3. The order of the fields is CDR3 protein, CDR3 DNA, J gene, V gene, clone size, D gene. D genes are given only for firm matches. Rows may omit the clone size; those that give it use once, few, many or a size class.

CDR3aa: CASSILLGTNSGEQFF; CDR3nt: TGTGCCAGCAGTATACTCCTAGGGACTAACAGCGGTGAGCAGTTCTTC; j_gene: TRBJ2-1; v_gene: TRBV27; abundance: NA; d_gene: TRBD2
CDR3aa: CASSPTGTGTPYGYTF; CDR3nt: TGTGCCAGCAGCCCCACCGGGACAGGGACCCCCTATGGCTACACCTTC; j_gene: TRBJ1-2; v_gene: TRBV7-3; abundance: NA; d_gene: TRBD1
CDR3aa: CASSQAPGQGQNYGYTF; CDR3nt: TGCGCCAGCAGCCAGGCTCCGGGACAGGGACAAAACTATGGCTACACCTTC; j_gene: TRBJ1-2; v_gene: TRBV4-1; abundance: NA; d_gene: TRBD1
CDR3aa: CASSEGHYEQYF; CDR3nt: TGCGCCAGCAGTGAAGGACACTACGAGCAGTACTTC; j_gene: TRBJ2-7; v_gene: TRBV10-2; abundance: NA; d_gene: NA
CDR3aa: CASTSGPGRDQPQHF; CDR3nt: TGTGCCAGCACCTCTGGGCCAGGAAGAGATCAGCCCCAGCATTTT; j_gene: TRBJ1-5; v_gene: TRBV2; abundance: NA; d_gene: NA
CDR3aa: CASSFRDRGSEQYF; CDR3nt: TGTGCCAGCAGCTTCCGGGACAGGGGAAGCGAGCAGTACTTC; j_gene: TRBJ2-7; v_gene: TRBV5-4; abundance: NA; d_gene: TRBD1
CDR3aa: CASSFSQQAPNSPLHF; CDR3nt: TGCGCCAGCAGCTTCTCCCAACAGGCCCCTAATTCACCCCTCCACTTT; j_gene: TRBJ1-6; v_gene: TRBV5-1; abundance: NA; d_gene: NA
CDR3aa: CASRGQGNEQFF; CDR3nt: TGCGCCAGCAGGGGACAGGGAAATGAGCAGTTCTTC; j_gene: TRBJ2-1; v_gene: TRBV5-1; abundance: NA; d_gene: TRBD1
CDR3aa: CASSWRLAGKGNEKLFF; CDR3nt: TGTGCCAGCAGCTGGCGGTTGGCGGGGAAGGGTAATGAAAAACTGTTTTTT; j_gene: TRBJ1-4; v_gene: TRBV5-6; abundance: NA; d_gene: NA
CDR3aa: CAISVEGARTEAFF; CDR3nt: TGTGCCATCAGTGTTGAGGGCGCGAGGACTGAAGCTTTCTTT; j_gene: TRBJ1-1; v_gene: TRBV10-3; abundance: NA; d_gene: NA
CDR3aa: CASSLLTGVNTEAFF; CDR3nt: TGTGCCAGCAGCCTCTTGACAGGGGTGAACACTGAAGCTTTCTTT; j_gene: TRBJ1-1; v_gene: TRBV11-3; abundance: once; d_gene: TRBD1
CDR3aa: CSVGTGDYQPQHF; CDR3nt: TGCAGCGTTGGGACAGGGGATTATCAGCCCCAGCATTTT; j_gene: TRBJ1-5; v_gene: TRBV29-1; abundance: NA; d_gene: TRBD1
CDR3aa: CASSLLREINQPQHF; CDR3nt: TGTGCCAGTAGTCTGCTCCGGGAGATCAATCAGCCCCAGCATTTT; j_gene: TRBJ1-5; v_gene: TRBV19; abundance: NA; d_gene: NA
CDR3aa: CASSLRLGGRSYEQYF; CDR3nt: TGCGCCAGCAGCTTGAGGCTTGGCGGGCGGTCCTACGAGCAGTACTTC; j_gene: TRBJ2-7; v_gene: TRBV5-1; abundance: NA; d_gene: NA
CDR3aa: CASQMQGTNEKLFF; CDR3nt: TGTGCCAGCCAAATGCAGGGAACTAATGAAAAACTGTTTTTT; j_gene: TRBJ1-4; v_gene: TRBV28; abundance: NA; d_gene: NA
CDR3aa: CATSRKSTVPNEQFF; CDR3nt: TGTGCCACCAGCAGAAAAAGCACGGTCCCCAATGAGCAGTTCTTC; j_gene: TRBJ2-1; v_gene: TRBV15; abundance: NA; d_gene: NA
CDR3aa: CASNRDRGRGSYEQYF; CDR3nt: TGTGCCAGCAATCGGGACAGGGGGCGAGGATCCTACGAGCAGTACTTC; j_gene: TRBJ2-7; v_gene: TRBV2; abundance: NA; d_gene: TRBD1
CDR3aa: CASSLRDRGTEAFF; CDR3nt: TGTGCCAGCAGTCTCCGGGACAGGGGCACTGAAGCTTTCTTT; j_gene: TRBJ1-1; v_gene: TRBV28; abundance: NA; d_gene: TRBD1
CDR3aa: CASSRLGPPTDTQYF; CDR3nt: TGTGCCAGCAGCCGACTAGGGCCCCCCACAGATACGCAGTATTTT; j_gene: TRBJ2-3; v_gene: TRBV14; abundance: NA; d_gene: NA
CDR3aa: CASSQRPTGIGYGYTF; CDR3nt: TGCGCCAGCAGCCAAAGACCGACAGGGATTGGCTATGGCTACACCTTC; j_gene: TRBJ1-2; v_gene: TRBV4-3; abundance: few; d_gene: TRBD1
CDR3aa: CAWSAGLNTEAFF; CDR3nt: TGTGCCTGGAGTGCAGGGTTGAACACTGAAGCTTTCTTT; j_gene: TRBJ1-1; v_gene: TRBV30; abundance: NA; d_gene: NA
CDR3aa: CAWSHRGGELFF; CDR3nt: TGTGCCTGGAGCCATCGGGGTGGGGAGCTGTTTTTT; j_gene: TRBJ2-2; v_gene: TRBV30; abundance: NA; d_gene: NA
CDR3aa: CASSQDIRQGVEEKLFF; CDR3nt: TGTGCCAGCAGCCAAGATATAAGACAGGGAGTAGAAGAAAAACTGTTTTTT; j_gene: TRBJ1-4; v_gene: TRBV4-2; abundance: NA; d_gene: TRBD1
CDR3aa: CASSYSGTDSGNTIYF; CDR3nt: TGCGCCAGCAGCTACTCCGGGACAGACTCTGGAAACACCATATATTTT; j_gene: TRBJ1-3; v_gene: TRBV5-1; abundance: NA; d_gene: TRBD1
CDR3aa: CASSFQRGSYEQYF; CDR3nt: TGTGCCAGCAGCTTTCAAAGGGGCTCCTACGAGCAGTACTTC; j_gene: TRBJ2-7; v_gene: TRBV7-2; abundance: NA; d_gene: NA
CDR3aa: CASSSWSEYEQYF; CDR3nt: TGTGCCAGCAGCTCCTGGTCTGAGTACGAGCAGTACTTC; j_gene: TRBJ2-7; v_gene: TRBV11-1; abundance: NA; d_gene: NA
CDR3aa: CASTQRGASTDTQYF; CDR3nt: TGTGCCAGCACACAGCGGGGTGCTAGCACAGATACGCAGTATTTT; j_gene: TRBJ2-3; v_gene: TRBV7-8; abundance: NA; d_gene: TRBD2
CDR3aa: CASSPGQGALTEAFF; CDR3nt: TGTGCCAGCAGCCCAGGACAGGGTGCCTTAACTGAAGCTTTCTTT; j_gene: TRBJ1-1; v_gene: TRBV7-9; abundance: NA; d_gene: TRBD1
CDR3aa: CASSQGGDFSGNTIYF; CDR3nt: TGCGCCAGCAGCCAGGGGGGGGATTTCTCTGGAAACACCATATATTTT; j_gene: TRBJ1-3; v_gene: TRBV4-1; abundance: NA; d_gene: NA